The sequence of this T cell receptor beta chain was determined in a study of T cell changes during pregnancy in multiple sclerosis. Sequencing used immunoSEQ multiplex PCR; TCRdb keeps in-frame clones, though not all of them. The repertoire has 50,000 to 60,000 clones, about 90% of them found once; the top ten carry 0.76%. CDR1 is SGHRS and CDR2 is YFSETQ in the germline V gene. Trimming shortened V by 9 bases and J by 3 bases, and 21 bases separated the two germline ends. This CDR3 is 15 amino acids long. This receptor was identified in a female donor with multiple sclerosis, enrolled in a pregnancy study. Sequences were derived from CD4+ T cells from peripheral blood mononuclear cells, sampled in the first trimester of pregnancy. This chain uses TRBV5-1 with TRBJ1-1; D is unclear. The CDR3 DNA reads as TGCGCCACCACCCGCTGGAGGTCGAGGGACACTGAAGCTTTCTTT. This encodes CATTRWRSRDTEAFF.